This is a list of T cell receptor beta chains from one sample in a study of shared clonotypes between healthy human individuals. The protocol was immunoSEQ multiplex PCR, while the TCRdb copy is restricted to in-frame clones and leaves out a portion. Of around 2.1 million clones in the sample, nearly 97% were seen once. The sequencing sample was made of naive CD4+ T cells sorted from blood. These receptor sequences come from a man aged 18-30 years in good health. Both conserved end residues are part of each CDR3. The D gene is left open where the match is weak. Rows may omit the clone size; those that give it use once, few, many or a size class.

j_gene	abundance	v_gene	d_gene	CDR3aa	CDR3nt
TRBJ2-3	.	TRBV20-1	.	CSAIATDTQYF	TGCAGTGCTATAGCCACAGATACGCAGTATTTT
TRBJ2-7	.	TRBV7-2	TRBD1	CASSEGQGQYYEQYF	TGTGCCAGCAGCGAGGGACAGGGCCAATACTACGAGCAGTACTTC
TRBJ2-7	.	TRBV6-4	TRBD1	CASIRNRGFFLPYEQYF	TGTGCCAGCATTCGTAACAGGGGGTTCTTTTTGCCCTACGAGCAGTACTTC
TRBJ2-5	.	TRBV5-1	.	CASSLGRPGGETQYF	TGCGCCAGCAGCTTGGGACGCCCTGGTGGAGAGACCCAGTACTTC
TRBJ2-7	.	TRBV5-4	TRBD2	CASSLSLAGVGSGDEQYF	TGTGCCAGCAGCTTATCTCTAGCGGGAGTGGGGTCCGGAGACGAGCAGTACTTC
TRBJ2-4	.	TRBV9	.	CASSVDQGENIQYF	TGTGCCAGCAGCGTAGATCAGGGTGAAAACATTCAGTACTTC
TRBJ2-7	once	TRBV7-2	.	CASSRGASSYEQYF	TGTGCCAGCAGCCGTGGGGCGTCTTCCTACGAGCAGTACTTC
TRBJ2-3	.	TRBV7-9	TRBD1	CASSRDRGDTQYF	TGTGCCAGCAGCAGGGACAGGGGAGATACGCAGTATTTT
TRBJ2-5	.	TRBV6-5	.	CASRLWGDQETQYF	TGTGCCAGCAGGCTTTGGGGGGATCAAGAGACCCAGTACTTC
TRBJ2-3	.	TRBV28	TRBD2	CASSLVSLAGELGTDTQYF	TGTGCCAGCAGTTTAGTATCTCTAGCGGGGGAGCTGGGCACAGATACGCAGTATTTT
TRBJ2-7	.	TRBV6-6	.	CASSDPGLGSYEQYF	TGTGCCAGCAGTGATCCGGGACTGGGGTCCTACGAGCAGTACTTC